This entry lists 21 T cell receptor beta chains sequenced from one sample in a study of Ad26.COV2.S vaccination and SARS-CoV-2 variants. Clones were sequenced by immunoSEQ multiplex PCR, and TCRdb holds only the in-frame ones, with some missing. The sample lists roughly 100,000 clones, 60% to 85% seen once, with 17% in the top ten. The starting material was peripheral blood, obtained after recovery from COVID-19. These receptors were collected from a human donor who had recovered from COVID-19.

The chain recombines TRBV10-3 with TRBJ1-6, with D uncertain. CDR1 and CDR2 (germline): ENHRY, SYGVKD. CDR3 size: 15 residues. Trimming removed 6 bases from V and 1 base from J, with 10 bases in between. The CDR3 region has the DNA TGTGCCATCAGAAAAGCCGAATCCTATAATTCACCCCTCCACTTT. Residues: CAIRKAESYNSPLHF.

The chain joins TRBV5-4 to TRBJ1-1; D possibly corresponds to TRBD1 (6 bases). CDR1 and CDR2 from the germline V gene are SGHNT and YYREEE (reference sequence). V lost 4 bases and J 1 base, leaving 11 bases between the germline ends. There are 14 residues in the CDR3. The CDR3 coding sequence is TGTGCCAGCAGCCCGACAGGACAGAACACTGAAGCTTTCTTT. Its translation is CASSPTGQNTEAFF.

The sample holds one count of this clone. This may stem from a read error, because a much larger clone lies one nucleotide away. In DNA form, the CDR3 reads TGTGCCAGCTGTCCAGACGACAGGGGGGACACTGAAGCTTTCTTT. Amino acid sequence: CASCPDDRGDTEAFF. The gene calls are TRBV6-5 and TRBJ1-1; 9 positions agree with TRBD1. V lost 8 bases to trimming and J lost 3 bases; unmatched junction nucleotides: 10. CDR3 length equals 15 residues. The V gene's germline CDR1 is MNHEY and CDR2 SVGAGI.

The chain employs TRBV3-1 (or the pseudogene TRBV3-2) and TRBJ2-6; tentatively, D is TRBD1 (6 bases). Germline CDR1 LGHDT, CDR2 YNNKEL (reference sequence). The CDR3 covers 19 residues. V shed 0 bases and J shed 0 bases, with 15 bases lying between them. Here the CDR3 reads CASSQDKPGVISGANVLTF. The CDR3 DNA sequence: TGTGCCAGCAGCCAAGATAAACCAGGGGTTATCTCTGGGGCCAACGTCCTGACTTTC.

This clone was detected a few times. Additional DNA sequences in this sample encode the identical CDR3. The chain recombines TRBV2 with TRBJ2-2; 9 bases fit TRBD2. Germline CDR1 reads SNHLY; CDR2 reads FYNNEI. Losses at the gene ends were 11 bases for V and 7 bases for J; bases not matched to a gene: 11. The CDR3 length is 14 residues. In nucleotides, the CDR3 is TGTGCCCTACGGGGCGGGGGGGGCTTCGGGGAGCTGTTTTTT. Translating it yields CALRGGGGFGELFF.

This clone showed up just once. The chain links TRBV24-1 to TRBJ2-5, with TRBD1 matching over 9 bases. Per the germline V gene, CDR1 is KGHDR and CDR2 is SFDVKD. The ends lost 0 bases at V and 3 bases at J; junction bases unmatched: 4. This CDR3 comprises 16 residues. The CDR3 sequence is CATSDLETGGKETQYF. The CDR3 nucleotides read TGTGCCACCAGTGATTTGGAGACAGGGGGTAAAGAGACCCAGTACTTC.

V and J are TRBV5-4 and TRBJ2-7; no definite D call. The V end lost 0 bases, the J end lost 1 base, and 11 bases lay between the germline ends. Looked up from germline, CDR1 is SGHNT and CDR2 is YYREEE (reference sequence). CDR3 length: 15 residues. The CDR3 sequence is CASSLEMGISYEQYF. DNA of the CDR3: TGTGCCAGCAGCTTGGAGATGGGGATTTCCTACGAGCAGTACTTC.

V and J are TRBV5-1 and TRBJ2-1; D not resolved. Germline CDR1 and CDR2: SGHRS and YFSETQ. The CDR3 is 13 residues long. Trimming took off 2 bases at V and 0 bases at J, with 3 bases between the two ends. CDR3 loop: CASSFGSYNEQFF. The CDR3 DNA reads TGCGCCAGCAGCTTCGGCTCCTACAATGAGCAGTTCTTC. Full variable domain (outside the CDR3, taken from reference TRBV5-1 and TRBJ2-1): KAGVTQTPRYLIKTRGQQVTLSCSPISGHRSVSWYQQTPGQGLQFLFEYFSETQRNKGNFPGRFSGRQFSNSRSEMNVSTLELGDSALYLCASSFGSYNEQFFGPGTRLTVL.

CDR3 sequence reads: CASSFMGGLDTGELFF. DNA of the CDR3: TGTGCCAGCAGTTTCATGGGGGGGCTCGACACCGGGGAGCTGTTTTTT. The genes are TRBV28 and TRBJ2-2; maybe TRBD2 (7 bases). Per the germline V gene, CDR1 is MDHEN and CDR2 is SYDVKM. The CDR3 runs to 16 residues. V was cut by 3 bases and J by 3 bases, with 14 bases left in between.

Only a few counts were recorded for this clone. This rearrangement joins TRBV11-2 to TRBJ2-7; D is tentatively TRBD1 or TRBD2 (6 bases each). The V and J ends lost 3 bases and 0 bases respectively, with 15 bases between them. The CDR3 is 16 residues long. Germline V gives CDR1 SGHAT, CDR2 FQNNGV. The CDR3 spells CASSFLGGRTSYEQYF. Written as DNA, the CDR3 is TGTGCCAGCAGCTTCTTGGGGGGCAGGACCTCCTACGAGCAGTACTTC.

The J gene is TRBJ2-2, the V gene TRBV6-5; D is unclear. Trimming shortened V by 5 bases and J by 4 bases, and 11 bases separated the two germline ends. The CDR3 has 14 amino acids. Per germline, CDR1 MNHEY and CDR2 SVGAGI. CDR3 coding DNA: TGTGCCAGCAGTCCCCTGACCAGCACCGGGGAGCTGTTTTTT. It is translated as CASSPLTSTGELFF.

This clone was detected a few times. Here the CDR3 reads CASSDSLGQGHTGELFF. DNA for the CDR3: TGTGCCAGCAGTGATAGTCTCGGACAGGGTCACACCGGGGAGCTGTTTTTT. The rearrangement joins TRBV2 to TRBJ2-2; 8 bases align to TRBD1. The germline CDR1 and CDR2 sequences are SNHLY and FYNNEI. The CDR3 is 17 residues long. Unmatched junction bases numbered 9, after V lost 3 bases and J lost 3 bases.

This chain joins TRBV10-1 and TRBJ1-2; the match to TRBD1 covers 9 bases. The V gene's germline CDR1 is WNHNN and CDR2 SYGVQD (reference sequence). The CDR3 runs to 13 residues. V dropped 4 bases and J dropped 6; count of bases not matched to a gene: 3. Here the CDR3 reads CASSGDRVHGYTF. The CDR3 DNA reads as TGCGCCAGCAGTGGGGACAGGGTGCATGGCTACACCTTC.

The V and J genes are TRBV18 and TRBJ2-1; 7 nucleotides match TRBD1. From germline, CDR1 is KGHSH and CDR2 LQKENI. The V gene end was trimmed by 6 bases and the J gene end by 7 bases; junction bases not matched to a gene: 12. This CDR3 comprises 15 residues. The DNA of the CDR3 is TGTGCCAGCTCTTCCGACAGGGTTGTTTCTAATGAGCAGTTCTTC. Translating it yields CASSSDRVVSNEQFF.

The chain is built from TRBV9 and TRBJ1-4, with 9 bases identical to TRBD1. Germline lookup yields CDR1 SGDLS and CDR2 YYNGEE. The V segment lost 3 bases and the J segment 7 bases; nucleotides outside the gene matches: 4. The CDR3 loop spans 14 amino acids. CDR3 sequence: CASSDPTGGEKLFF. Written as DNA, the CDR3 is TGTGCCAGCAGCGACCCGACAGGGGGTGAAAAACTGTTTTTT.

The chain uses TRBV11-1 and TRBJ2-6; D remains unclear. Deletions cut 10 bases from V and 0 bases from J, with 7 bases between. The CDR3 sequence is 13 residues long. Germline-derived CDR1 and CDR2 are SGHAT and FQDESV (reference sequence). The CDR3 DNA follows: TGTGCCACCTCCAACTCTGGGGCCAACGTCCTGACTTTC. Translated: CATSNSGANVLTF.

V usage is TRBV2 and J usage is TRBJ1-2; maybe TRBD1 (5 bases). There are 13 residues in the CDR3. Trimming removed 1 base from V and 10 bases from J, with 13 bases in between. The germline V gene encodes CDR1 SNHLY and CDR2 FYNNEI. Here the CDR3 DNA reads TGTGCCAGCAGTGAAGGGGGCGATTCCTTCTACACCTTC. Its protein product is CASSEGGDSFYTF.

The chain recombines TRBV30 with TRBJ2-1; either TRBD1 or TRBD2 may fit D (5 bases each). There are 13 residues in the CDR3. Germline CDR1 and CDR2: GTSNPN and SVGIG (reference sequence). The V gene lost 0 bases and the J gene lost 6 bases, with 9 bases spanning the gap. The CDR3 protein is CAWSVAGGNEQFF. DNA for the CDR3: TGTGCCTGGAGTGTAGCTGGGGGCAATGAGCAGTTCTTC. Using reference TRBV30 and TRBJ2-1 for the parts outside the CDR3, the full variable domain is SQTIHQWPATLVQPVGSPLSLECTVEGTSNPNLYWYRQAAGRGLQLLFYSVGIGQISSEVPQNLSASRPQDRQFILSSKKLLLSDSGFYLCAWSVAGGNEQFFGPGTRLTVL.

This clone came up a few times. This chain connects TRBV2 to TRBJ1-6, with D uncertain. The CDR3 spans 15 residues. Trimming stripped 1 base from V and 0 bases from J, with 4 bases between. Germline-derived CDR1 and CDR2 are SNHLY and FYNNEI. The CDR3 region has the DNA TGTGCCAGCAGTGAAGGCTTCTCCTATAATTCACCCCTCCACTTT. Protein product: CASSEGFSYNSPLHF.

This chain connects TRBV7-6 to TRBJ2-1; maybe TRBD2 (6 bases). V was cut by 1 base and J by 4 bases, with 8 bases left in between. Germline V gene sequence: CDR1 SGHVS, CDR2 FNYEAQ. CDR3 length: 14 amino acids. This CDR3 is CASSLGTTYNEQFF. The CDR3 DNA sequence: TGTGCCAGCAGCTTAGGGACTACTTACAATGAGCAGTTCTTC. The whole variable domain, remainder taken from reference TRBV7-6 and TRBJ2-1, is GAGVSQSPRYKVTKRGQDVALRCDPISGHVSLYWYRQALGQGPEFLTYFNYEAQQDKSGLPNDRFSAERPEGSISTLTIQRTEQRDSAMYRCASSLGTTYNEQFFGPGTRLTVL.

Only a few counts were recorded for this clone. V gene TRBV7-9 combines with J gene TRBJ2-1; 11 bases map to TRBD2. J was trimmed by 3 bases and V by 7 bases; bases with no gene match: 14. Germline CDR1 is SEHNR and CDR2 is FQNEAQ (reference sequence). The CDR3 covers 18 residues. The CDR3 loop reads CASTDPGASGGRYNEQFF. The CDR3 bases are TGTGCCAGCACCGACCCCGGGGCTAGCGGGGGGCGCTACAATGAGCAGTTCTTC.